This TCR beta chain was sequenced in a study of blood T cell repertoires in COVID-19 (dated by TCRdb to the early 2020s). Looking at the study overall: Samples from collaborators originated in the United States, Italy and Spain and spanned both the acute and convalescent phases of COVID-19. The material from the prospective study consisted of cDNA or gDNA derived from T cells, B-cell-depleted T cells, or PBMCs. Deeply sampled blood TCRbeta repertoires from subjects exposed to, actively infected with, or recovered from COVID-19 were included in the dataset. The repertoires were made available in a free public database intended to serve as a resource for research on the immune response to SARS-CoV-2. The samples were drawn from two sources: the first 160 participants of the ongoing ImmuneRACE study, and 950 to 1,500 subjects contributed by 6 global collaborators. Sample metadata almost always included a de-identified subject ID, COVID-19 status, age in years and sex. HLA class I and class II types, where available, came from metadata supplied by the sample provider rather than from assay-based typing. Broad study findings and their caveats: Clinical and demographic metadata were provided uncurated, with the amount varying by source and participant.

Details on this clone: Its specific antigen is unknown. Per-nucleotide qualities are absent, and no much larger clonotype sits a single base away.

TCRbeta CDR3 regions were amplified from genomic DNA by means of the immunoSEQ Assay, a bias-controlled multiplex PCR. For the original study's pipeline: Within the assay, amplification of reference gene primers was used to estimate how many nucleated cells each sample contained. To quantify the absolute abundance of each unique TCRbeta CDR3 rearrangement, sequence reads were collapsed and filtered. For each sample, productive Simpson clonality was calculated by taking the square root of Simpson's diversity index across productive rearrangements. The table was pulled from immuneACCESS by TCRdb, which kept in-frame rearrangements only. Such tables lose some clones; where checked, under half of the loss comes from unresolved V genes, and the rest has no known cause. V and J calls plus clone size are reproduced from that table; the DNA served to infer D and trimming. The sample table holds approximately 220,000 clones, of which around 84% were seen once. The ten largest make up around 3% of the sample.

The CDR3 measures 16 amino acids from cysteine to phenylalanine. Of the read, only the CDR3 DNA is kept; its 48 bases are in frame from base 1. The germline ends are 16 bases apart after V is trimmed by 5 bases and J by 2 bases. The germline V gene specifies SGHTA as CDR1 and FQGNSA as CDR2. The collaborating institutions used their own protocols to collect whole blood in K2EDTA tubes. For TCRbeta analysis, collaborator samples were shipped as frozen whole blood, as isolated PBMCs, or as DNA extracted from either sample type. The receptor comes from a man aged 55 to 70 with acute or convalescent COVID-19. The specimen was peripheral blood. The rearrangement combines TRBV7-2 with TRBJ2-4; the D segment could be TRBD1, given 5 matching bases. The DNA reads TGTGCCAGCAGCGAAGGTTCCAGGGTGTCCAAAAACATTCAGTACTTC. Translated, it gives CASSEGSRVSKNIQYF.